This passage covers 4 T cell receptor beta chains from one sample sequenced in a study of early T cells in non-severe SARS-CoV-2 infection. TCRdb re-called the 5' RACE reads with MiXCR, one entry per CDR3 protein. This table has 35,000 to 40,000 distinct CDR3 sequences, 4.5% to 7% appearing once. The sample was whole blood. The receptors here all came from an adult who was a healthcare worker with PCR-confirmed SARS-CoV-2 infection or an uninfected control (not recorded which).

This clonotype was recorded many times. DNA of the CDR3: TGTGCCAGCAGTTTTAGCCCGGGACAGGCGAGTTCACCCCTCCACTTT. It is translated as CASSFSPGQASSPLHF. V and J are TRBV27 and TRBJ1-6; 8 bases line up with TRBD1. The CDR3 covers 16 residues. Germline V gene sequence: CDR1 MNHEY, CDR2 SMNVEV (reference sequence). The V and J ends lost 3 bases and 9 bases, in that order; junction bases with no gene match: 10.

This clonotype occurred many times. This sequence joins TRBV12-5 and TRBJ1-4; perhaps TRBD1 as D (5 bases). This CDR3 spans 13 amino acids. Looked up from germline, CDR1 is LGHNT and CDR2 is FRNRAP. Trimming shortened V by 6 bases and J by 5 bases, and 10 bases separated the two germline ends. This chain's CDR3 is CASGRDLNEKLFF. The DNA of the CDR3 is TGTGCTAGTGGCAGGGACCTGAATGAAAAACTGTTTTTT.

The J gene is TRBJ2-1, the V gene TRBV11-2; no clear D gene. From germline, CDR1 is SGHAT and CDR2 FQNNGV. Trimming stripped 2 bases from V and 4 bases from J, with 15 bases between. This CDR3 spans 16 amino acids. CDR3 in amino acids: CASSLSRATIYNEQFF. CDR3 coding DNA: TGTGCCAGCAGCTTATCTCGGGCCACCATATACAATGAGCAGTTCTTC.

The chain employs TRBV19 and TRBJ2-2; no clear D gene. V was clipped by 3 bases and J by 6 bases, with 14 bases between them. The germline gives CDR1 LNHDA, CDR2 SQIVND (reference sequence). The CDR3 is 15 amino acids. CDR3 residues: CASSIRVSGSGELFF. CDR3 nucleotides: TGTGCCAGTAGTATTCGGGTCTCCGGGTCCGGGGAGCTGTTTTTT.